Sequencing of this T cell receptor beta chain was carried out in a study of T cell responses to AZD1222 COVID-19 vaccine. Study-level findings and limits: Reports say nearly half of spike-specific TCRs go after unmutated variant regions.

Germline V gene lookup returns CDR1 SGHTA and CDR2 FQGTGA. V was shortened by 0 bases and J by 5 bases, with 13 bases between the two germline ends. The CDR3 has 16 residues. Repertoires were generated with immunoSEQ multiplex PCR, while TCRdb's copy carries only in-frame clones and drops some. The sample lists tens of thousands of clones; roughly 90% were seen once. In the case of this clone: Its antigen remains unidentified.

The rearrangement joins TRBV7-3 to TRBJ2-2; D may be TRBD2 (6 bases). The sample here was peripheral blood, taken on day 0 of MenACWY control vaccination. This sequence was found in an adult in good health. The CDR3 here is CASSLTSSRGTGELFF. CDR3 DNA: TGTGCCAGCAGCTTAACAAGTAGCCGGGGGACCGGGGAGCTGTTTTTT.